These 6 T cell receptor beta chains were sequenced from one sample in a study of blood T cell repertoires in COVID-19. Libraries were prepared by immunoSEQ multiplex PCR; TCRdb keeps only in-frame clonotypes and omits some of them. Found here are tens of thousands of clones, approximately 88% of them singletons; the top ten hold roughly 2.5%. The sequenced sample was peripheral blood. These receptors all come from a man older than 75 with active or convalescent COVID-19.

The V gene is TRBV19, the J gene TRBJ1-1, with TRBD1 as a possible D gene (6 bases). The CDR3 sequence is 14 residues long. Germline V CDR1 and CDR2: LNHDA, SQIVND (reference sequence). The germline V and J ends were trimmed by 3 bases and 5 bases, with 13 bases remaining between them. The CDR3 DNA sequence: TGTGCCAGTAGTATCCCCGGGGGGCTTACTGAAGCTTTCTTT. Protein sequence: CASSIPGGLTEAFF.

The rearrangement joins TRBV6-5 to TRBJ2-5; 10 bases match TRBD1. CDR3 length: 16 amino acids. Trimming at V came to 1 base and at J to 5 bases, leaving 7 bases not matched to a gene. From germline, CDR1 is MNHEY and CDR2 SVGAGI. Here the CDR3 DNA reads TGTGCCAGCAGTTACTTAGGGACAGGGGTTGGTGAGACCCAGTACTTC. Amino acid sequence: CASSYLGTGVGETQYF.

CDR3 loop: CASRGTSGNTQYF. The CDR3 DNA sequence: TGTGCCAGCAGGGGGACTAGCGGAAATACGCAGTATTTT. The rearrangement links TRBV12-3 or TRBV12-4 to TRBJ2-3, with TRBD2 matching over 11 bases. The J segment lost 7 bases and the V segment lost 6 bases, leaving 3 bases of the junction unmatched. CDR3 length equals 13 residues.

The chain carries TRBV18 and TRBJ2-5; weak D call: TRBD2 (5 bases). The germline V and J ends were trimmed by 0 bases and 5 bases, with 13 bases remaining between them. Looked up from germline, CDR1 is KGHSH and CDR2 is LQKENI. The CDR3 runs to 15 residues. Here the CDR3 reads CASSPPSGFWETQYF. The CDR3 nucleotides are TGTGCCAGCTCACCACCCTCGGGGTTCTGGGAGACCCAGTACTTC. Complete variable domain (other parts from reference TRBV18 and TRBJ2-5): NAGVMQNPRHLVRRRGQEARLRCSPMKGHSHVYWYRQLPEEGLKFMVYLQKENIIDESGMPKERFSAEFPKEGPSILRIQQVVRGDSAAYFCASSPPSGFWETQYFGPGTRLLVL.

This clone was observed a handful of times. V gene TRBV6-4 combines with J gene TRBJ1-1; D unresolved. V was shortened by 3 bases and J by 2 bases, with 16 bases between the two germline ends. Germline loops: CDR1 MRHNA, CDR2 SNTAGT. The CDR3 totals 16 residues. CDR3 loop: CASSEASEGANTEAFF. The CDR3 region has the DNA TGTGCCAGCAGTGAGGCTTCGGAAGGAGCAAACACTGAAGCTTTCTTT.

The chain combines TRBV7-9 with TRBJ1-2; 9 nucleotides line up with TRBD1. Germline values: CDR1 SEHNR, CDR2 FQNEAQ (reference sequence). With 3 bases clipped from V and 7 bases from J, the junction kept 3 bases outside the gene matches. The CDR3 runs 13 residues. CDR3 nucleotide sequence: TGTGCCAGCAGCTTTACAGGGGGCTCTGGCTACACCTTC. Translated: CASSFTGGSGYTF.